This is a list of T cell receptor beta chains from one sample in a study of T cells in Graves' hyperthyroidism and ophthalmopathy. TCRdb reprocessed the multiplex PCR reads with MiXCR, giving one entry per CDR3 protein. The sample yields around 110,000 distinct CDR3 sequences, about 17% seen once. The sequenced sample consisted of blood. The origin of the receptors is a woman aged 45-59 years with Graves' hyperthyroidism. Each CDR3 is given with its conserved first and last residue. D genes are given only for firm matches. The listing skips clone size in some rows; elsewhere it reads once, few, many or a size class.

CDR3 protein: CASSRTAGSIMNTEAFF; CDR3 DNA: TGTGCCAGCAGCCGTACCGCGGGGAGCATCATGAACACTGAAGCTTTCTTT; J gene: TRBJ1-1; V gene: TRBV5-6; D gene: .; clone size: once; CDR3 length: 17
CDR3 protein: CASSQDSTGAVSTGELFF; CDR3 DNA: TGCGCCAGCAGCCAAGATAGTACGGGTGCCGTGTCGACCGGGGAGCTGTTTTTT; J gene: TRBJ2-2; V gene: TRBV4-1; D gene: .; clone size: many; CDR3 length: 18
CDR3 protein: CAIRDRLGNEQFF; CDR3 DNA: TGTGCCATCCGGGACAGGCTTGGCAATGAGCAGTTCTTC; J gene: TRBJ2-1; V gene: TRBV24-1; D gene: TRBD1; clone size: many; CDR3 length: 13
CDR3 protein: CASSPSPGARYTEAFF; CDR3 DNA: TGTGCCAGCAGTCCCAGTCCGGGCGCCCGATACACTGAAGCTTTCTTT; J gene: TRBJ1-1; V gene: TRBV12-3/TRBV12-4; D gene: .; clone size: many; CDR3 length: 16
CDR3 protein: CASSLETGFDEQYF; CDR3 DNA: TGCGCCAGCAGCTTGGAGACGGGTTTCGACGAGCAGTACTTC; J gene: TRBJ2-7; V gene: TRBV5-1; D gene: .; clone size: .; CDR3 length: 14
CDR3 protein: CSAAGRRQRHYGYTF; CDR3 DNA: TGCAGTGCCGCCGGTCGCCGCCAGCGACACTATGGCTACACCTTC; J gene: TRBJ1-2; V gene: TRBV20-1; D gene: .; clone size: .; CDR3 length: 15
CDR3 protein: CASSGLPSYEQYF; CDR3 DNA: TGTGCCAGCTCGGGACTGCCCTCCTACGAGCAGTACTTC; J gene: TRBJ2-7; V gene: TRBV18; D gene: .; clone size: many; CDR3 length: 13
CDR3 protein: CAARLDGGTGELFF; CDR3 DNA: TGTGCCGCCCGGCTAGATGGGGGCACCGGGGAGCTGTTTTTT; J gene: TRBJ2-2; V gene: TRBV2; D gene: .; clone size: .; CDR3 length: 14
CDR3 protein: CATSAGPPTYEQYF; CDR3 DNA: TGTGCCACCAGCGCCGGACCCCCTACCTACGAGCAGTACTTC; J gene: TRBJ2-7; V gene: TRBV24-1; D gene: .; clone size: many; CDR3 length: 14
CDR3 protein: CASKQGTNEKLFF; CDR3 DNA: TGTGCCAGTAAACAGGGAACTAATGAAAAACTGTTTTTT; J gene: TRBJ1-4; V gene: TRBV2; D gene: .; clone size: many; CDR3 length: 13
CDR3 protein: CASSFGQAGGGANVLTF; CDR3 DNA: TGCGCCAGCAGCTTCGGACAGGCGGGAGGTGGGGCCAACGTCCTGACTTTC; J gene: TRBJ2-6; V gene: TRBV5-1; D gene: .; clone size: many; CDR3 length: 17
CDR3 protein: CSARITGGGSDTQYF; CDR3 DNA: TGCAGTGCTAGAATAACGGGAGGCGGTTCAGATACGCAGTATTTT; J gene: TRBJ2-3; V gene: TRBV20-1; D gene: TRBD2; clone size: many; CDR3 length: 15
CDR3 protein: CASSPSGTAPWGYTF; CDR3 DNA: TGTGCCAGCAGTCCGTCCGGGACCGCGCCTTGGGGCTACACCTTC; J gene: TRBJ1-2; V gene: TRBV2; D gene: .; clone size: many; CDR3 length: 15
CDR3 protein: CSAHPFPGQGSSLYGYTF; CDR3 DNA: TGCAGTGCCCACCCATTTCCGGGACAGGGGTCCTCACTCTATGGCTACACCTTC; J gene: TRBJ1-2; V gene: TRBV20-1; D gene: TRBD1; clone size: many; CDR3 length: 18
CDR3 protein: CAQRVTDSGNTEAFF; CDR3 DNA: TGTGCCCAGAGGGTGACGGACAGTGGGAACACTGAAGCTTTCTTT; J gene: TRBJ1-1; V gene: TRBV30; D gene: .; clone size: many; CDR3 length: 15
CDR3 protein: CASSLTQGASQPQHF; CDR3 DNA: TGTGCCAGCAGTCTTACACAGGGGGCTAGTCAGCCCCAGCATTTT; J gene: TRBJ1-5; V gene: TRBV12-3/TRBV12-4; D gene: TRBD1; clone size: .; CDR3 length: 15
CDR3 protein: CASSPNYQGGNQPQHF; CDR3 DNA: TGTGCCAGCAGTCCGAATTACCAGGGAGGCAATCAGCCCCAGCATTTT; J gene: TRBJ1-5; V gene: TRBV28; D gene: .; clone size: many; CDR3 length: 16
CDR3 protein: CASSETRDTGELFF; CDR3 DNA: TGTGCCAGCAGTGAGACCAGGGACACCGGGGAGCTGTTTTTT; J gene: TRBJ2-2; V gene: TRBV6-4; D gene: .; clone size: many; CDR3 length: 14
CDR3 protein: CASSSLVGLNTEAFF; CDR3 DNA: TGTGCCAGCAGCTCCTTAGTAGGCTTGAACACTGAAGCTTTCTTT; J gene: TRBJ1-1; V gene: TRBV7-8; D gene: .; clone size: many; CDR3 length: 15
CDR3 protein: CSARDHTNNEQFF; CDR3 DNA: TGCAGTGCTAGAGATCATACAAACAATGAGCAGTTCTTC; J gene: TRBJ2-1; V gene: TRBV20-1; D gene: .; clone size: few; CDR3 length: 13
CDR3 protein: CASSETGGNTEAFF; CDR3 DNA: TGTGCCAGCAGCGAGACAGGGGGGAACACTGAAGCTTTCTTT; J gene: TRBJ1-1; V gene: TRBV7-9; D gene: TRBD1; clone size: many; CDR3 length: 14
CDR3 protein: CASSLWISGRHTEAFF; CDR3 DNA: TGTGCCAGCAGTTTATGGATTTCCGGCCGACACACTGAAGCTTTCTTT; J gene: TRBJ1-1; V gene: TRBV28; D gene: .; clone size: medium-sized; CDR3 length: 16
CDR3 protein: CASKSGSSFEAFF; CDR3 DNA: TGTGCCAGTAAATCGGGCAGTTCATTTGAAGCTTTCTTT; J gene: TRBJ1-1; V gene: TRBV19; D gene: .; clone size: many; CDR3 length: 13
CDR3 protein: CASSFSTRGSGANVLTF; CDR3 DNA: TGTGCCAGCAGCTTCTCGACTCGGGGCTCTGGGGCCAACGTCCTGACTTTC; J gene: TRBJ2-6; V gene: TRBV7-9; D gene: .; clone size: many; CDR3 length: 17
CDR3 protein: CATTDLSGQPQHF; CDR3 DNA: TGTGCCACGACGGACCTGAGCGGACAGCCCCAGCATTTT; J gene: TRBJ1-5; V gene: TRBV19; D gene: .; clone size: many; CDR3 length: 13
CDR3 protein: CASSVGGHNNSPLHF; CDR3 DNA: TGTGCCAGCAGCGTAGGGGGACATAATAATTCACCCCTCCACTTT; J gene: TRBJ1-6; V gene: TRBV9; D gene: .; clone size: few; CDR3 length: 15
CDR3 protein: CASSWGLGGKGTGELFF; CDR3 DNA: TGCGCCAGCAGCTGGGGACTAGGCGGCAAGGGGACCGGGGAGCTGTTTTTT; J gene: TRBJ2-2; V gene: TRBV5-1; D gene: TRBD2; clone size: many; CDR3 length: 17
CDR3 protein: CASRVRDRGSYEQYF; CDR3 DNA: TGTGCCAGCAGGGTCCGGGACAGGGGTTCCTACGAGCAGTACTTC; J gene: TRBJ2-7; V gene: TRBV6-1; D gene: TRBD1; clone size: many; CDR3 length: 15
CDR3 protein: CASSSVTGTDTQYF; CDR3 DNA: TGTGCCAGCAGCTCCGTGACAGGGACAGATACGCAGTATTTT; J gene: TRBJ2-3; V gene: TRBV11-2; D gene: TRBD1; clone size: many; CDR3 length: 14
CDR3 protein: CASSLRPSGGGTQYF; CDR3 DNA: TGTGCCAGCAGCTTACGGCCTAGCGGGGGCGGGACCCAGTACTTC; J gene: TRBJ2-5; V gene: TRBV7-8; D gene: TRBD2; clone size: many; CDR3 length: 15
CDR3 protein: CASSLAQLAGMVFF; CDR3 DNA: TGTGCCAGCAGCTTAGCGCAACTAGCGGGAATGGTGTTCTTC; J gene: TRBJ2-1; V gene: TRBV7-2; D gene: TRBD2; clone size: many; CDR3 length: 14
CDR3 protein: CASSPGRHNEQFF; CDR3 DNA: TGTGCCAGCAGCCCCGGGAGACACAATGAGCAGTTCTTC; J gene: TRBJ2-1; V gene: TRBV5-4; D gene: .; clone size: few; CDR3 length: 13
CDR3 protein: CASSPRVDYGYTF; CDR3 DNA: TGTGCCAGCTCACCCCGAGTCGACTATGGCTACACCTTC; J gene: TRBJ1-2; V gene: TRBV18; D gene: .; clone size: many; CDR3 length: 13
CDR3 protein: CASSLSAGNEQFF; CDR3 DNA: TGTGCCAGCAGCTTATCAGCGGGAAATGAGCAGTTCTTC; J gene: TRBJ2-1; V gene: TRBV7-6; D gene: TRBD2; clone size: many; CDR3 length: 13
CDR3 protein: CATSRGVGMSTDTQYF; CDR3 DNA: TGTGCCACCAGCAGAGGGGTCGGGATGAGCACAGATACGCAGTATTTT; J gene: TRBJ2-3; V gene: TRBV15; D gene: .; clone size: many; CDR3 length: 16
CDR3 protein: CASSPGTGSRNQPQHF; CDR3 DNA: TGTGCCAGCTCACCGGGGACAGGGTCCCGGAATCAGCCCCAGCATTTT; J gene: TRBJ1-5; V gene: TRBV18; D gene: TRBD1; clone size: many; CDR3 length: 16
CDR3 protein: CASSLSPGRGTEAFF; CDR3 DNA: TGCGCCAGCAGCTTATCCCCAGGGCGGGGCACTGAAGCTTTCTTT; J gene: TRBJ1-1; V gene: TRBV5-1; D gene: .; clone size: few; CDR3 length: 15
CDR3 protein: CASSKERPNTGELFF; CDR3 DNA: TGTGCCAGTAGTAAAGAGCGACCTAACACCGGGGAGCTGTTTTTT; J gene: TRBJ2-2; V gene: TRBV19; D gene: .; clone size: .; CDR3 length: 15
CDR3 protein: CASISQLGTEAFF; CDR3 DNA: TGTGCCAGTATTTCACAGTTGGGCACTGAAGCTTTCTTT; J gene: TRBJ1-1; V gene: TRBV19; D gene: .; clone size: many; CDR3 length: 13
CDR3 protein: CASSSTGEYYGYTF; CDR3 DNA: TGTGCCAGCAGCTCAACAGGGGAGTACTATGGCTACACCTTC; J gene: TRBJ1-2; V gene: TRBV9; D gene: TRBD1; clone size: many; CDR3 length: 14